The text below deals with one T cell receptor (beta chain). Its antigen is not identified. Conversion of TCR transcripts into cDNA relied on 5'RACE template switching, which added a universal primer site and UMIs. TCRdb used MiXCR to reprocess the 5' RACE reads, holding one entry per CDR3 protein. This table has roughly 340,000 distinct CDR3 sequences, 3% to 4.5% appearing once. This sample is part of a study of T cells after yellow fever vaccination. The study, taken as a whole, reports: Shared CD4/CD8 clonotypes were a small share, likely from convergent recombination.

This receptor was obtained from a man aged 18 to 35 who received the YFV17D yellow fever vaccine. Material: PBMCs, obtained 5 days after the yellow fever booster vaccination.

The CDR3 DNA is TGCGCCAGCAGCCAAGCCTCCTCGACAGGGATGGATTCACCCCTCCACTTT. It specifies CASSQASSTGMDSPLHF. The chain is built from TRBV4-3 and TRBJ1-6; 7 bases are shared with TRBD1. The CDR3 contains 17 residues. The V and J ends lost 1 base and 8 bases, in that order; junction bases with no gene match: 11. The germline V gene has CDR1 LGHNA and CDR2 YSLEER.